This record covers a single T cell receptor beta chain. What it recognizes is unknown. The CDR3 totals 15 residues. The germline gives CDR1 DFQATT, CDR2 SNEGSKA (reference sequence). The J segment lost 6 bases and the V segment lost 5 bases, leaving 13 bases of the junction unmatched. Unique molecular identifiers were incorporated when the TCRbeta library was constructed. TCRdb reprocessed the PCR reads via MiXCR and lists one record per CDR3 protein. The sample holds about 58,000 distinct CDR3 sequences, 44% seen once. This specimen comes from a study of T-cell reconstitution after alpha-beta-depleted transplantation in children. Findings and caveats of the study: Some patients owed their high day-60 TCRbeta diversity to surviving recipient T cells and thymic progenitors. The main origin of T-cell counts and diversity one year after transplant was newly produced T cells.

The TCR originated in a male patient younger than 18 who had a stem cell transplant for acute lymphoblastic leukemia, so the T cells may come from the graft donor. The rearrangement joins TRBV20-1 to TRBJ2-1; 7 bases align to TRBD2. Here the sequenced sample was PBMCs, mostly from graft donor cells, taken 360 days after TCRalphabeta/CD19-depleted stem cell transplant. CDR3: CSAYPGLEISNEQFF. The DNA of the CDR3 is TGCAGTGCTTACCCTGGACTAGAGATAAGCAATGAGCAGTTCTTC.